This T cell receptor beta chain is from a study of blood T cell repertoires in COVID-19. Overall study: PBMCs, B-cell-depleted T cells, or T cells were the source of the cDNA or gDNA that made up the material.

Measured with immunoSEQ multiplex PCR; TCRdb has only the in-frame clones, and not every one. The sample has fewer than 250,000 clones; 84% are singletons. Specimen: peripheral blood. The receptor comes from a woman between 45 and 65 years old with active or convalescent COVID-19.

CDR3 region: CASSVSGTGGETQYF. Written as DNA, the CDR3 is TGTGCCAGCAGCGTATCCGGGACAGGAGGAGAGACCCAGTACTTC. The chain recombines TRBV11-2 with TRBJ2-5; 8 bases line up with TRBD1. In germline, CDR1 is SGHAT, CDR2 FQNNGV. With V trimmed by 5 bases and J by 4 bases, 9 bases remained unmatched. This CDR3 is 15 amino acids long.